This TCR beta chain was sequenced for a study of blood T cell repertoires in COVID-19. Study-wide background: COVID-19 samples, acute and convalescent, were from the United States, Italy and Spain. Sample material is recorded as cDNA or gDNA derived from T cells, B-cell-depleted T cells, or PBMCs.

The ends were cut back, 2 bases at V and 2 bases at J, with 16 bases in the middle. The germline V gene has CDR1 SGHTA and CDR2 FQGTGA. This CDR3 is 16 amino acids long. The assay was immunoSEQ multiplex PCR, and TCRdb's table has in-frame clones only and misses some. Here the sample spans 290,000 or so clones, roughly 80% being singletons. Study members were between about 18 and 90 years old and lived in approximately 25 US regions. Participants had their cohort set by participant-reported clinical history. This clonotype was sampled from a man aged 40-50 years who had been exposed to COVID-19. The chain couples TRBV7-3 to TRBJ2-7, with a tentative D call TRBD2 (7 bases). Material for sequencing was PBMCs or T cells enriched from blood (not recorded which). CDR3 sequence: CASSLGGGSPTYEQYF. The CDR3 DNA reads TGTGCCAGCAGCTTAGGGGGCGGGAGTCCTACCTACGAGCAGTACTTC.